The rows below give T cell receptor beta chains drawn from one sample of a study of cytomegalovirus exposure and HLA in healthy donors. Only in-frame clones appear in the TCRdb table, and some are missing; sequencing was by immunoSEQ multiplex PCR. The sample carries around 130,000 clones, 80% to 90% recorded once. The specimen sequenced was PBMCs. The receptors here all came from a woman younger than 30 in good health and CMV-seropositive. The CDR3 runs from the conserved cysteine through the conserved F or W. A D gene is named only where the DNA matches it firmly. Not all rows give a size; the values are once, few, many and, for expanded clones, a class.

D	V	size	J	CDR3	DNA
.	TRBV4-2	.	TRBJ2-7	CASSLSTGSYEQYF	TGTGCCAGCAGCCTCTCGACAGGTTCCTACGAGCAGTACTTC
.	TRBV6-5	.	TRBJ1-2	CASSYVQGNGYTF	TGTGCCAGCAGTTACGTCCAGGGGAATGGCTACACCTTC
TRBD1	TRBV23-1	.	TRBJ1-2	CASSRRDRVAAGYTF	TGCGCCAGCAGTCGACGGGACAGGGTGGCTGCTGGCTACACCTTC
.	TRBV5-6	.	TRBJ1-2	CASSLGQLYGYTF	TGTGCCAGCAGCCTCGGACAGTTATATGGCTACACCTTC
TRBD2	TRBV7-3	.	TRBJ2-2	CASRETSGGAFAGELFF	TGTGCCAGCAGAGAGACTAGCGGGGGGGCCTTCGCCGGGGAGCTGTTTTTT
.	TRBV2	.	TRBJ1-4	CASRWRLATNEKLFF	TGTGCCAGCAGATGGAGGCTGGCAACTAATGAAAAACTGTTTTTT
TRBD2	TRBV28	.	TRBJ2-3	CASSSQRGGQDF	TGTGCCAGCAGTTCCCAGCGGGGGGGCCAAGATTTT
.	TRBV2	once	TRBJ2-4	CASSEWGVGGYF	TGTGCCAGCAGTGAATGGGGGGTGGGGGGGTACTTC
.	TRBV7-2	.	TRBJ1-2	CASSFVTSYGYTF	TGTGCCAGCAGCTTTGTCACCAGCTATGGCTACACCTTC
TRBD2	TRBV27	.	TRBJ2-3	CASSFISGGGNTQYF	TGTGCCAGCAGTTTCATTAGCGGGGGGGGCAATACGCAGTATTTT
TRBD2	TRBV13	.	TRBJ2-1	CASSPGLAGGPHEQFF	TGTGCCAGCAGCCCAGGTCTAGCGGGGGGGCCACATGAGCAGTTCTTC
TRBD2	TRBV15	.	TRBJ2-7	CATSRVSSGVYEQYF	TGTGCCACCAGCAGAGTGAGTAGCGGGGTCTACGAGCAGTACTTC
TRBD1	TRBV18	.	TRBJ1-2	CASSPPGQGFGYTF	TGTGCCAGCTCACCACCGGGACAGGGTTTTGGCTACACCTTC
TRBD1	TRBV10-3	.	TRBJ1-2	CAIGTGEGYTF	TGTGCCATAGGGACAGGCGAAGGCTACACCTTC
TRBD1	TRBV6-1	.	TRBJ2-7	CAVGQGGGEQYF	TGTGCCGTGGGACAGGGGGGGGGCGAGCAGTACTTC
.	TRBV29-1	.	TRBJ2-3	CSVGGTVTADTQYF	TGCAGCGTTGGCGGGACAGTTACAGCAGATACGCAGTATTTT
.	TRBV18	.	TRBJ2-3	CASSPPSGTDTQYF	TGTGCCAGCTCACCACCGTCGGGCACAGATACGCAGTATTTT
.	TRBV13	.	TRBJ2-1	CASTAGIPDYNEQFF	TGTGCCAGCACCGCGGGTATACCAGACTACAATGAGCAGTTCTTC
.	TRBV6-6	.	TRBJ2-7	CASSYTGTAGEQYF	TGTGCCAGCAGTTACACGGGGACAGCGGGCGAGCAGTACTTC
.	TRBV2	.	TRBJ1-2	CASPGIGMRYGYTF	TGTGCCAGCCCTGGAATAGGAATGCGGTATGGCTACACCTTC
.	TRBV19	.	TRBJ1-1	CASSTGQMGAEAFF	TGTGCCAGTAGTACCGGACAGATGGGTGCTGAAGCTTTCTTT
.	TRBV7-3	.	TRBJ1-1	CASSPLPDRRNTEAFF	TGTGCCAGCAGCCCCCTACCCGACAGAAGGAACACTGAAGCTTTCTTT
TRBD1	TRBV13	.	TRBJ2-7	CASSLGLGQGAYEQYF	TGTGCCAGCAGCTTAGGCCTGGGACAGGGGGCTTACGAGCAGTACTTC
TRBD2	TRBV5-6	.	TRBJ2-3	CASSRIGTSGYTDTQYF	TGTGCCAGCAGCAGAATCGGGACTAGCGGGTACACAGATACGCAGTATTTT
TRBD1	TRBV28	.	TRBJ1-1	CASSDGGGWVEAFF	TGTGCCAGCAGCGATGGAGGGGGCTGGGTTGAAGCTTTCTTT
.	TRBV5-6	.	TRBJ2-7	CASSLAEGRVGVSEQYF	TGTGCCAGCAGCTTGGCGGAGGGCAGGGTTGGCGTAAGCGAGCAGTACTTC
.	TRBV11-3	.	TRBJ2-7	CASSLVGRVEQYF	TGTGCCAGCAGCTTAGTGGGCAGGGTCGAGCAGTACTTC
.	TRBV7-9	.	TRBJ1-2	CASSLGGGYGYTF	TGTGCCAGCAGCTTAGGAGGGGGCTATGGCTACACCTTC
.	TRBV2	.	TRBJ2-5	CAGAGQNQETQYF	TGTGCCGGGGCTGGCCAAAACCAAGAGACCCAGTACTTC